The T cell receptor (beta chain) described here comes from a study of OX40 agonist ivuxolimab in advanced cancers. Study background: The study gave patients intravenous ivuxolimab at 0.01 to 10 mg/kg every 2 weeks.

Sequenced by immunoSEQ multiplex PCR; TCRdb stores in-frame clones only, minus some. This table holds tens of thousands of clones, approximately 89% found once. People who had autoimmune disease history or systemic immunosuppression were excluded. The CDR3 has 14 residues. The V gene's germline CDR1 is SGHNT and CDR2 YYREEE (reference sequence). J gave up 6 bases and V 3 bases, and 8 bases lay outside the gene matches. The source material was CD4+ or CD8+ T cells sorted from blood, sampled in a trial of the OX40 agonist ivuxolimab. This TCR was recovered from an adult with an advanced solid tumor such as melanoma, head and neck, liver or kidney cancer. The chain combines TRBV5-4 with TRBJ2-7, with 8 bases fitting TRBD1. The CDR3 protein is CASSSAGRGREQYF. CDR3 nucleotides: TGTGCCAGCAGCTCGGCAGGCAGGGGGCGCGAGCAGTACTTC.